Presented here are 18 T cell receptor beta chains from one specimen sequenced in a study of blood T cell repertoires in COVID-19. TCRdb's table, derived via immunoSEQ multiplex PCR, lists solely in-frame clones and lacks some. The sample yields around 220,000 clones, over 75% seen once. Sequences were obtained from peripheral blood. The receptors were gathered from a man aged 50 to 60 with acute or convalescent COVID-19.

The V gene is TRBV5-4, the J gene TRBJ2-1, with 8 bases aligning to TRBD1. The germline V gene has CDR1 SGHNT and CDR2 YYREEE (reference sequence). Trimming cost V 5 bases and J 7 bases; bases outside gene matches: 8. This CDR3 has 14 residues. As DNA, the CDR3 is TGTGCCAGCAGGGACAGGGTAGATTGGAATGAGCAGTTCTTC. Protein product: CASRDRVDWNEQFF.

In this sample, this clone turned up a few times. The chain carries TRBV14 and TRBJ1-6; D is ambiguous. The ends were cut back, 1 base at V and 10 bases at J, with 20 bases in the middle. CDR1 and CDR2 (germline): SGHDN, FVKESK. This CDR3 comprises 17 residues. The DNA of the CDR3 is TGTGCCAGCAGCCAAGGAGGGTTGATTTGGGAAGGATCACCCCTCCACTTT. Protein: CASSQGGLIWEGSPLHF. Drawing the rest from reference TRBV14 and TRBJ1-6, the complete variable domain is EAGVTQFPSHSVIEKGQTVTLRCDPISGHDNLYWYRRVMGKEIKFLLHFVKESKQDESGMPNNRFLAERTGGTYSTLKVQPAELEDSGVYFCASSQGGLIWEGSPLHFGNGTRLTVT.

The J gene is TRBJ1-5, the V gene TRBV2; 10 nucleotides match TRBD1. This CDR3 is built from 16 residues. Germline V gene data show CDR1 as SNHLY and CDR2 as FYNNEI. The ends lost 6 bases at V and 3 bases at J; junction bases unmatched: 8. The CDR3 here is CASSRDRGYDNQPQHF. The CDR3 region has the DNA TGTGCCAGCAGCAGGGACAGGGGCTATGACAATCAGCCCCAGCATTTT.

As DNA, the CDR3 is TGTGCCAGCAGCCCAGGGGCGGGCACTGAAGCTTTCTTT. This sequence encodes CASSPGAGTEAFF. The V and J genes are TRBV7-8 and TRBJ1-1, with D perhaps TRBD1 (6 bases). This CDR3 spans 13 amino acids. Trimming stripped 5 bases from V and 4 bases from J, with 11 bases between. The germline gives CDR1 SGHVS, CDR2 FQNEAQ.

This clone is a singleton in its sample. J is TRBJ1-5 and V is TRBV19, with 9 bases that match TRBD1. The trim removed 1 base at V and 6 bases at J, leaving 10 bases unmatched. CDR1 is LNHDA and CDR2 is SQIVND in the germline V gene (reference sequence). This CDR3 has 17 amino acids. The CDR3 loop reads CASSIAGQGMSFQPQHF. The CDR3 nucleotides read TGTGCCAGTAGTATAGCCGGACAGGGGATGAGTTTTCAGCCCCAGCATTTT.

The table lists this clone with a count of one. The chain combines TRBV6-5 with TRBJ1-1, with 7 bases matching TRBD1. The junction had 3 bases not matched to a gene; V was cut back by 2 bases and J by 0 bases. The CDR3 is 15 residues long. Germline V lookup: CDR1 MNHEY, CDR2 SVGAGI. In DNA form, the CDR3 reads TGTGCCAGCAGTTACGTGGGACAGATGAACACTGAAGCTTTCTTT. This codes for CASSYVGQMNTEAFF.

V gene TRBV6-2 or TRBV6-3 combines with J gene TRBJ1-2; no clear D. The germline V and J ends were trimmed by 5 bases and 6 bases, with 13 bases remaining between them. The CDR3 is 13 amino acids. The V gene's germline CDR1 is MNHEY and CDR2 SVGEGT. The CDR3 region is CASSLTRTDGYTF. DNA of the CDR3: TGTGCCAGCAGTCTCACAAGAACCGATGGCTACACCTTC.

The rearrangement uses TRBV6-5 and TRBJ2-1, with D perhaps TRBD1 (6 bases). Trimming pared 0 bases from V and 7 bases from J, leaving 13 bases between. The CDR3 contains 15 residues. CDR1 MNHEY and CDR2 SVGAGI come from the germline V gene. The CDR3 DNA sequence: TGTGCCAGCAGTTACTCGTTCGCAGGGGCAAATGAGCAGTTCTTC. Protein: CASSYSFAGANEQFF.

The gene calls are TRBV12-3 or TRBV12-4 and TRBJ1-3; maybe TRBD1 (5 bases). The CDR3 is 12 amino acids. V was cut by 6 bases and J by 4 bases, with 7 bases left in between. The CDR3 is CASRGPGNTIYF. Written as DNA, the CDR3 is TGTGCCAGCAGGGGGCCAGGAAACACCATATATTTT.

The chain is built from TRBV5-5 and TRBJ1-1; perhaps TRBD1 as D (5 bases). Germline V gene lookup returns CDR1 SGHKS and CDR2 YYEKEE (reference sequence). CDR3 length: 17 amino acids. The ends were cut back, 0 bases at V and 3 bases at J, with 18 bases in the middle. CDR3 sequence: CASSLVRGVGRDTEAFF. The CDR3 DNA sequence: TGTGCCAGCAGCTTGGTTCGGGGGGTGGGCAGGGACACTGAAGCTTTCTTT.

The chain combines TRBV6-5 with TRBJ1-1; D is possibly TRBD1 (6 bases). Germline V gene lookup returns CDR1 MNHEY and CDR2 SVGAGI. There are 13 residues in the CDR3. Between the trimmed V and J ends, which lost 2 bases and 5 bases, there was a span of 9 bases. The CDR3 protein is CASSYTGSTEAFF. The CDR3 DNA reads as TGTGCCAGCAGTTACACAGGGTCAACTGAAGCTTTCTTT.

A remark on this clone: Within the sample, other DNA sequences also encode this same CDR3. The chain joins TRBV5-1 to TRBJ1-5; TRBD1 agrees at 8 bases. Germline assignment: CDR1 SGHRS and CDR2 YFSETQ. This CDR3 has 14 amino acids. J was trimmed by 4 bases and V by 4 bases; bases with no gene match: 4. This CDR3 is CASSPGTGNQPQHF. Here the CDR3 DNA reads TGCGCCAGCAGCCCCGGGACAGGTAATCAGCCCCAGCATTTT.

The rearrangement links TRBV5-4 to TRBJ1-1; the match to TRBD1 covers 7 bases. The CDR3 is 13 amino acids. Germline V CDR1 and CDR2: SGHNT, YYREEE (reference sequence). The ends lost 4 bases at V and 8 bases at J; junction bases unmatched: 8. CDR3 DNA: TGTGCCAGCAGCCTGACAGGGCCCGGGGAAGCTTTCTTT. Translation gives CASSLTGPGEAFF.

J is TRBJ2-1 and V is TRBV29-1; 9 bases map to TRBD2. CDR1 and CDR2 (germline): SQVTM, ANQGSEA. CDR3 length equals 14 residues. The trim removed 5 bases at V and 4 bases at J, leaving 6 bases unmatched. The DNA of the CDR3 is TGCAGCGTTCACCCAGCGGGGGGTTACAATGAGCAGTTCTTC. Protein product: CSVHPAGGYNEQFF.

This chain links TRBV3-1 (or the pseudogene TRBV3-2) with TRBJ1-2; TRBD1 agrees at 8 bases. The V and J ends lost 2 bases and 4 bases, in that order; junction bases with no gene match: 3. The CDR3 consists of 14 residues. Germline V gene sequence: CDR1 LGHDT, CDR2 YNNKEL (reference sequence). The CDR3 here is CASSQRQGPYGYTF. The CDR3 DNA reads TGTGCCAGCAGCCAAAGACAGGGGCCCTATGGCTACACCTTC.

This clone came up a few times. The chain combines TRBV5-6 with TRBJ2-5; tentative D call: TRBD1 (5 bases). The germline CDR1 and CDR2 sequences are SGHDT and YYEEEE. CDR3 size: 14 residues. The V end was cut by 0 bases, the J end by 5 bases, with 11 bases between. CDR3 nucleotide sequence: TGTGCCAGCAGCTTGGCTTCAGGGATGGAGACCCAGTACTTC. As protein: CASSLASGMETQYF.

The chain uses TRBV7-7 and TRBJ2-5; no reliable D call. The length of the CDR3 is 13 residues. V was shortened by 4 bases and J by 2 bases, with 8 bases between the two germline ends. Germline V gene sequence: CDR1 SSHAT, CDR2 FNYEAQ (reference sequence). Written as DNA, the CDR3 is TGTGCCAGCAGCTCGACAATTCAAGAGACCCAGTACTTC. Translating it yields CASSSTIQETQYF. Based on the CDR3 plus reference TRBV7-7 and TRBJ2-5, the full variable domain is GAGVSQSPRYKVTKRGQDVTLRCDPISSHATLYWYQQALGQGPEFLTYFNYEAQPDKSGLPSDRFSAERPEGSISTLTIQRTEQRDSAMYRCASSSTIQETQYFGPGTRLLVL.

This clone has only a few counts. The chain combines TRBV5-1 with TRBJ1-3; D unclear. The germline CDR1 and CDR2 sequences are SGHRS and YFSETQ. The V end lost 6 bases, the J end lost 3 bases, and 7 bases lay between the germline ends. The CDR3 has 12 amino acids. The CDR3 spells CASNGDGNTIYF. The CDR3 nucleotides read TGCGCCAGCAACGGGGATGGAAACACCATATATTTT.